This entry features one TCR beta chain sequence. This entry belongs to a study of sequential checkpoint blockade in melanoma. This CDR3 has 14 residues. Trimming left V 2 bases short and J 2 bases short, with 10 bases between. CDR1 is MNHEY and CDR2 is SMNVEV in the germline V gene (reference sequence). Clones were sequenced by immunoSEQ multiplex PCR, and TCRdb holds only the in-frame ones, with some missing. The table records 25,000 to 30,000 clones, around three quarters of them present only once. Indicated treatment: randomized to nivolumab then ipilimumab (arm A) or the reverse (arm B). This material consisted of CD8+ T cells sorted from blood (inferred from file names), taken from a patient given nivolumab and ipilimumab in sequence. The chain combines TRBV27 with TRBJ2-7; tentative D call: TRBD2 (7 bases). The TCR was taken from a human donor with melanoma. The CDR3 DNA reads as TGTGCCAGCAGTTTAAGGGGGGGGGCCTACGAGCAGTACTTC. This gives the protein CASSLRGGAYEQYF.